Given below is one T cell receptor beta chain in context. Its antigen is currently not known. No qualities accompany the bases; no much larger clone lies one base away. TCRbeta CDR3 regions were sequenced with the immunoSEQ Assay. After extraction, genomic DNA underwent amplification by bias-controlled multiplex PCR, followed by high-throughput sequencing. On the authors' methods: To quantify the absolute abundance of every unique TCRbeta CDR3 region, sequences were collapsed and filtered. T cell fraction was estimated by normalizing TCRbeta template counts to usable DNA, with usable DNA measured through amplification of reference genes found in all nucleated cells. Repertoire TCRs were annotated as SARS-CoV-2-specific by exact matching of V gene, CDR3 amino acid sequence and J gene to a known reactive TCR set. The reference SARS-CoV-2 TCR set came from MIRA and was filtered for enrichment in COVID-19-positive ImmuneCODE repertoires, removing public or cross-reactive TCRs. Drawing on the MIRA antigens, annotated TCRs were analysed further at the level of specific ORF or position within ORF. Depth was the summed frequency of annotated unique rearrangements, while breadth was defined as annotated unique rearrangements over total unique productive rearrangements. Two-sided Wilcoxon rank-sum tests were applied when comparing TCR breadth between groups. Entries here come from immuneACCESS through TCRdb and include only in-frame sequences with V and J called. Some clones fail to appear in such tables; in the studies checked, an unresolved V gene covers under half of the shortfall, and the cause of the remainder is unknown. D and trimming were read from the DNA, whereas the V and J calls and clone size are those reported in that table. Here the sample has over 300,000 clones; 83% occur a single time. Of the sample, around 7.4% is held by the ten largest clones.

Per the publication, the treatment or condition label means: around 19 received Ad26.COV2.S at low or high dose, single or two shots; roughly five received placebo; per-sample allocation not given. Repertoires of vaccine and placebo recipients were sequenced from samples taken on day 63 after the first injection. Between 29 July and 7 August 2020, Cohort 1b enrolled 25 adults aged 18-55 years at one site in Boston, USA. Ad26.COV2.S was a replication-incompetent adenovirus type 26 vector that expressed a prefusion-stabilized SARS-CoV-2 spike protein derived from the original Wuhan strain. The entry originates in a study of Ad26.COV2.S vaccination and SARS-CoV-2 variants (dated by TCRdb to about 2021). Context from the whole study: Vaccine-arm donors were drawn from COV1001, a multicentre, randomized, double-blind, placebo-controlled phase I-IIa trial of Ad26.COV2.S in healthy adults. Ad26.COV2.S was administered intramuscularly at a dose of 5x10^10 or 1x10^11 viral particles, either as one shot or as two shots given 56 days apart. The specificity and breadth of SARS-CoV-2-reactive T cell receptors after Ad26.COV2.S vaccination were assessed by TCRbeta repertoire sequencing. The TCR-sequenced set comprised about 32 samples: around 20 Ad26.COV2.S vaccine recipients, 5 placebo recipients and 8 SARS-CoV-2 convalescent individuals. Trial participants were randomized into five groups of five: low-dose or high-dose Ad26.COV2.S given once or twice, or placebo on both occasions. Throughout the experiments and outcome assessment, investigators stayed blinded to trial group allocation. General study outcomes and caveats: Ad26.COV2.S recipients had higher spike-specific TCR breadth than placebo recipients (P = 0.0014). The study lacked the statistical power to compare responses across vaccine doses or regimens. It was noted by the authors that total T cell responses may have been underestimated by the TCR breadth and depth analyses. After vaccination, substantial breadth of spike-specific CD8+ and CD4+ T cell responses was reported. Vaccine and placebo recipients had similar non-spike TCR breadth, a finding consistent with the vaccine containing only spike.

The CDR3 spans 14 residues, from the cysteine through the phenylalanine. Of the read, only the CDR3 DNA is kept; its 42 bases are in frame from base 1. According to the germline V gene, CDR1 reads KGHSH and CDR2 reads LQKENI. V and J are truncated by 3 bases and 9 bases respectively, leaving an intervening sequence of 15 bases. This specimen was peripheral blood, taken in a trial of Ad26.COV2.S vaccine versus placebo. The chain uses TRBV18 and TRBJ1-5; no D gene call is confident. The origin of this receptor is a person aged 18-60 years who received the Ad26.COV2.S COVID-19 vaccine or a placebo. CDR3 sequence: CASSPDAILGPQHF. The DNA is TGTGCCAGCTCACCCGACGCTATTTTGGGGCCCCAGCATTTT. With the portions outside the CDR3 filled from the reference TRBV18 and TRBJ1-5 genes, the complete variable region becomes NAGVMQNPRHLVRRRGQEARLRCSPMKGHSHVYWYRQLPEEGLKFMVYLQKENIIDESGMPKERFSAEFPKEGPSILRIQQVVRGDSAAYFCASSPDAILGPQHFGDGTRLSIL.